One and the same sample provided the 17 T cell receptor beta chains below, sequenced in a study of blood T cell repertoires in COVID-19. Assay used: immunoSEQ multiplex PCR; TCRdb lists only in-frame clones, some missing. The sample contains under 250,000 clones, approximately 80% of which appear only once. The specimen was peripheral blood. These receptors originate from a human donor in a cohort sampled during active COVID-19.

This chain's CDR3 is CASSHFAGRDGYTF. CDR3 nucleotide sequence: TGTGCCAGCAGCCACTTCGCTGGGAGGGATGGCTACACCTTC. The chain combines TRBV14 with TRBJ1-2; D remains unclear. V lost 3 bases and J lost 6, with 14 bases in between. The CDR3 totals 14 residues. In germline, CDR1 is SGHDN, CDR2 FVKESK.

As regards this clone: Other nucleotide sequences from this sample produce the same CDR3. CDR3 nucleotide sequence: TGTGCCAGCTCACCACCGAGCAACACTGAAGCTTTCTTT. Residues: CASSPPSNTEAFF. The chain uses TRBV18 and TRBJ1-1; D unresolved. CDR1 is KGHSH and CDR2 is LQKENI in the germline V gene. V was clipped by 0 bases and J by 2 bases, with 4 bases between them. This CDR3 spans 13 amino acids.

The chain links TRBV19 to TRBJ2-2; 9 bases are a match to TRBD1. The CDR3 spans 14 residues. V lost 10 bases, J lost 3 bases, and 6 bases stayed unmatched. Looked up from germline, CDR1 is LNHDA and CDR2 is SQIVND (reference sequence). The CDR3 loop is CATKTGGYTGELFF. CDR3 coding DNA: TGTGCCACCAAGACAGGGGGGTACACCGGGGAGCTGTTTTTT.

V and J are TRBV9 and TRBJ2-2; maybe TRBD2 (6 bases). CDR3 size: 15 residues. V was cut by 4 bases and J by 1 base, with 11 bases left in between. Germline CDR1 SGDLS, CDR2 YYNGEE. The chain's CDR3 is CASSLDGGNTGELFF. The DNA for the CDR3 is TGTGCCAGCAGCTTGGACGGGGGGAACACCGGGGAGCTGTTTTTT.

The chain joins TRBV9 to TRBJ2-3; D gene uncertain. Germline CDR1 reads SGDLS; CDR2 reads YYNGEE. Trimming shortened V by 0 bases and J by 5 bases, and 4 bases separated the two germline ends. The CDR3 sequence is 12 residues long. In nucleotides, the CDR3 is TGTGCCAGCAGCGTAGACGGAGATACGCAGTATTTT. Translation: CASSVDGDTQYF.

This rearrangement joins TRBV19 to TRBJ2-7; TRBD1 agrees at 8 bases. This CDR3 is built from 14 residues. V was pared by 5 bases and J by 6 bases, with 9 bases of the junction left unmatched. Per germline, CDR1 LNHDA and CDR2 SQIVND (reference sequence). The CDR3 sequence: CASSPPGQVAEQYF. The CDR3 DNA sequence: TGTGCCAGTAGTCCGCCGGGACAGGTCGCCGAGCAGTACTTC.

The CDR3 DNA follows: TGTGCCAGCAGAACGGGGACAGGCGGACGATCACCCCTCCACTTT. It is translated as CASRTGTGGRSPLHF. The chain links TRBV11-2 to TRBJ1-6; 8 bases fit TRBD1. The CDR3 sequence is 15 residues long. V was pared by 6 bases and J by 10 bases, with 11 bases of the junction left unmatched. Germline V gene lookup returns CDR1 SGHAT and CDR2 FQNNGV. Variable domain in full (rest from reference TRBV11-2 and TRBJ1-6): EAGVAQSPRYKIIEKRQSVAFWCNPISGHATLYWYQQILGQGPKLLIQFQNNGVVDDSQLPKDRFSAERLKGVDSTLKIQPAKLEDSAVYLCASRTGTGGRSPLHFGNGTRLTVT.

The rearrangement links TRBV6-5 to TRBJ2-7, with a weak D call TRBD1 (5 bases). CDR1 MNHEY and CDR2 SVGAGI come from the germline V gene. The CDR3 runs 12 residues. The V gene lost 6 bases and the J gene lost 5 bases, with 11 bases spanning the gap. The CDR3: CASRGRRDEQYF. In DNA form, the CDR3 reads TGTGCCAGCAGGGGGCGCAGGGACGAGCAGTACTTC.

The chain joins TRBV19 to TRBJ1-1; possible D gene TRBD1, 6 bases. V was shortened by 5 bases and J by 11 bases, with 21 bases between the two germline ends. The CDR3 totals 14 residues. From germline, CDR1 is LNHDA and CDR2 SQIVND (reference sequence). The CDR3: CASSRQGVPQGAFF. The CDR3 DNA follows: TGTGCCAGTAGTCGCCAGGGAGTTCCCCAGGGGGCTTTCTTT.

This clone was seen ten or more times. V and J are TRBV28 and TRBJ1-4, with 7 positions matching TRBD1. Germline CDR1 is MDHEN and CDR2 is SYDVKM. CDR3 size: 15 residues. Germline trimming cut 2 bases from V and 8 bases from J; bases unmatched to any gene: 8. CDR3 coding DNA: TGTGCCAGCAGTTTAGGGTGGTCAGGGGGAGAAAAACTGTTTTTT. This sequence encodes CASSLGWSGGEKLFF.

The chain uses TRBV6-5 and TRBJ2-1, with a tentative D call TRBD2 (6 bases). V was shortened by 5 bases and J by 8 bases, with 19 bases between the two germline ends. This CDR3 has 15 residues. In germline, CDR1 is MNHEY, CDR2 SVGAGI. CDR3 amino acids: CASSKPGTLIYEQFF. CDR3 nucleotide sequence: TGTGCCAGCAGTAAACCCGGGACTCTAATATATGAGCAGTTCTTC.

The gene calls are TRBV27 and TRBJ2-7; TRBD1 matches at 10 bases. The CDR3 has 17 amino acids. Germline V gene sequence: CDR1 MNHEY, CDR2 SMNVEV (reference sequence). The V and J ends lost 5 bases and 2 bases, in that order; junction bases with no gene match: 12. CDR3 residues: CASSERGQGSPPYEQYF. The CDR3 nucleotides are TGTGCCAGCAGTGAAAGGGGACAGGGGAGTCCCCCCTACGAGCAGTACTTC.

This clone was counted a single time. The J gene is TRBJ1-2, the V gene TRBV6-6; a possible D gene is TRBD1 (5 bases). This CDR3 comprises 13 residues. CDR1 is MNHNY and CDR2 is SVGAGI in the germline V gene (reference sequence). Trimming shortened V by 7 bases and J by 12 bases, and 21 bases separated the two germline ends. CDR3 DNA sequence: TGTGCCAGCATTCACCGGGACGGAGGCGGGAACACCTTC. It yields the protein CASIHRDGGGNTF.

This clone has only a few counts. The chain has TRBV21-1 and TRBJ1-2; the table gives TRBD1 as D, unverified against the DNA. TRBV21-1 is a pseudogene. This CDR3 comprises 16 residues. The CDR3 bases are TGTGCCAGCAGCAAGACAGGGAAATTTCAGTACTATGGCTACACCTTC. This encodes CASSKTGKFQYYGYTF.

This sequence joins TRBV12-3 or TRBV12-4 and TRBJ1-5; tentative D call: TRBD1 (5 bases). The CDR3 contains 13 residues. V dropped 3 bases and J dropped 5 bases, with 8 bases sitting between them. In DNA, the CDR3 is TGTGCCAGCAGTTTCAGGGTCTATCAGCCCCAGCATTTT. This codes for CASSFRVYQPQHF.

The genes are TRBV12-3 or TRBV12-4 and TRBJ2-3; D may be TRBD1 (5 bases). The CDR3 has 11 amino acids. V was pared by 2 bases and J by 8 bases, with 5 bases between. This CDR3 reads CASSLQGTQYF. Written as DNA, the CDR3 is TGTGCCAGCAGTTTACAGGGTACGCAGTATTTT.

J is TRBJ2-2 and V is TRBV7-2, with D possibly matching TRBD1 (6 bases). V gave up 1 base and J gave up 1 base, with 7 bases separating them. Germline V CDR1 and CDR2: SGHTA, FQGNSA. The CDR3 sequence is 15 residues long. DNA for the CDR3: TGTGCCAGCAGCTTAGACAGGGTGAACACCGGGGAGCTGTTTTTT. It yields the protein CASSLDRVNTGELFF.